This T cell receptor (beta chain) comes out of a study of shared clonotypes between healthy human individuals. Broader study findings: Only blood was sampled, and tissue TCR repertoires likely differ from blood ones.

Deep level was the assay's run setting. Every unsorted PBMC PCR replicate was loaded with about 300 ng DNA, around 30,000 T cell genomes. Unsorted PBMC DNA sequencing spanned ten immunoSEQ deep assay plates. Only in-frame clones appear in the TCRdb table, and some are missing; sequencing was by immunoSEQ multiplex PCR. The table shows a few hundred thousand clones, with 70% to 85% occurring only once. The length of the CDR3 is 19 residues. Trimming stripped 2 bases from V and 0 bases from J, with 20 bases between. Germline CDR1 reads SNHLY; CDR2 reads FYNNEI. Worth noting for this clone: Antigen: not known.

This sequence was found in a woman aged 40-49 years in good health. Some clones in this sample may be carry-over from other donors' samples. Sequenced material: PBMCs. V usage is TRBV2 and J usage is TRBJ1-3; D is unresolved. CDR3 DNA sequence: TGTGCCAGCAGTGAACGAGATACTCGAAGGACTCTCTCTGGAAACACCATATATTTT. Its protein product is CASSERDTRRTLSGNTIYF.